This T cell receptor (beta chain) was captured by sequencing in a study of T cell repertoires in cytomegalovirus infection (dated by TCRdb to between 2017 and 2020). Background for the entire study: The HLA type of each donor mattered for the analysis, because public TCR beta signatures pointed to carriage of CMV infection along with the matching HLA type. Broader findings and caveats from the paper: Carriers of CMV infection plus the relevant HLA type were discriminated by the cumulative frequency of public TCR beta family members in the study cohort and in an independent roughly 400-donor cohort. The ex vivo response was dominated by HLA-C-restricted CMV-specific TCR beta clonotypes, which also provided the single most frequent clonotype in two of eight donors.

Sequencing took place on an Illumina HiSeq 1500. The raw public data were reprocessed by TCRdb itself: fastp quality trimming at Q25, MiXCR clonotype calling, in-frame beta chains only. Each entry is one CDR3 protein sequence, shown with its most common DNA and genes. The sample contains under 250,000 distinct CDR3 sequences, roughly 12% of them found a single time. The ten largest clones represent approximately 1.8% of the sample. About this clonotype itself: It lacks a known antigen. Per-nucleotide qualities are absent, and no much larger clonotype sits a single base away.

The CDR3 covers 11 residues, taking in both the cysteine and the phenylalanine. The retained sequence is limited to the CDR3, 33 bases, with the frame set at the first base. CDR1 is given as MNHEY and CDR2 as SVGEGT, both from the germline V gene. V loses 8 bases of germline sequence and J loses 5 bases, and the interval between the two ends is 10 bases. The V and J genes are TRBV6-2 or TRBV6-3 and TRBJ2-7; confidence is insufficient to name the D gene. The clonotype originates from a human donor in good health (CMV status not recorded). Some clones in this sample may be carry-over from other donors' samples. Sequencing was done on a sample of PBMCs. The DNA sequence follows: TGTGCCAGCGGAGAGTTCAACGAGCAGTACTTC. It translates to CASGEFNEQYF.